These T cell receptor beta chains were read from a single sample in a study of cytomegalovirus exposure and HLA in healthy donors. Libraries were prepared by immunoSEQ multiplex PCR; TCRdb keeps only in-frame clonotypes and omits some of them. The data show approximately 140,000 clones, over 60% seen once. What was sequenced was PBMCs. The origin of the receptors is a woman between 45 and 60 years old in good health and CMV-seronegative. Each CDR3 is given without its conserved first and last residue.

J: TRBJ2-5
V: TRBV11-1
length: 12
CDR3: ASSPREFQETQY

J: TRBJ1-5
V: TRBV15
length: 14
CDR3: ATSTSTGEGNQPQH

J: TRBJ1-1
V: TRBV11-3
length: 10
CDR3: ASSAGGTEAF

J: TRBJ1-4
V: TRBV30
length: 12
CDR3: AWSVGTGGGKLF

J: TRBJ2-3
V: TRBV2
length: 16
CDR3: ASSEQGLAGAYTDTQY

J: TRBJ1-1
V: TRBV19
length: 13
CDR3: ASSIGGGRNTEAF

J: TRBJ2-1
V: TRBV11-3
length: 12
CDR3: ASSLVAVGHEQF

J: TRBJ1-6
V: TRBV14
length: 12
CDR3: ASSQNRRDSPLH

J: TRBJ1-1
V: TRBV19
length: 12
CDR3: ASSRTQGWTEAF

J: TRBJ1-3
V: TRBV7-9
length: 13
CDR3: ASSLVVGGGNTIY

J: TRBJ2-5
V: TRBV7-8
length: 12
CDR3: ASGRADPSKTQY

J: TRBJ2-3
V: TRBV5-1
length: 14
CDR3: ASSLEGVPSTDTQY

J: TRBJ2-3
V: TRBV27
length: 10
CDR3: ASWEFGGTQY

J: TRBJ1-2
V: TRBV19
length: 12
CDR3: ASSPHRGNYGYT

J: TRBJ1-3
V: TRBV28
length: 11
CDR3: ASSLTTKTTIY

J: TRBJ2-5
V: TRBV7-2
length: 11
CDR3: ASSLSFGETQY

J: TRBJ2-6
V: TRBV5-1
length: 15
CDR3: ASSFTGGSTGANVLT

J: TRBJ2-5
V: TRBV5-1
length: 14
CDR3: ASRRVRDSGGETQY

J: TRBJ2-2
V: TRBV19
length: 11
CDR3: ASSIEPIGELF

J: TRBJ2-5
V: TRBV5-1
length: 13
CDR3: ASSWSGQGQETQY

J: TRBJ1-2
V: TRBV5-6
length: 14
CDR3: ASSLAQGAVNYGYT

J: TRBJ1-1
V: TRBV11-2
length: 13
CDR3: ASSPIRTMNTEAF

J: TRBJ2-7
V: TRBV4-1
length: 12
CDR3: ASSRGTSGHEQY

J: TRBJ1-2
V: TRBV10-3
length: 11
CDR3: AIKQGANYGYT

J: TRBJ1-5
V: TRBV19
length: 13
CDR3: ASSAQTGGRQPQH

J: TRBJ1-2
V: TRBV19
length: 15
CDR3: ASSIALGQGANYGYT

J: TRBJ2-7
V: TRBV14
length: 12
CDR3: ASSLAGAPREQY

J: TRBJ2-2
V: TRBV19
length: 11
CDR3: ASSSGGLGELF

J: TRBJ2-5
V: TRBV4-2
length: 13
CDR3: ASSLASGGQETQY

J: TRBJ2-2
V: TRBV7-2
length: 15
CDR3: ASSLDGTSGGAGELF

J: TRBJ1-1
V: TRBV27
length: 12
CDR3: ASSPRTVKTEAF

J: TRBJ1-2
V: TRBV2
length: 11
CDR3: ASSADTYYGYT

J: TRBJ2-2
V: TRBV30
length: 14
CDR3: AWRPFSGGGTGELF

J: TRBJ2-3
V: TRBV5-6
length: 13
CDR3: ASSSWASSTDTQY

J: TRBJ2-7
V: TRBV30
length: 11
CDR3: ACNGQGGYEQY

J: TRBJ2-1
V: TRBV9
length: 12
CDR3: ASSSGGTSNEQF

J: TRBJ2-3
V: TRBV5-1
length: 11
CDR3: ASSLDPSDTQY

J: TRBJ1-1
V: TRBV11-1
length: 11
CDR3: ASSIGQNTEAF

J: TRBJ1-1
V: TRBV13
length: 10
CDR3: ASIGGRTEAF

J: TRBJ1-5
V: TRBV4-3
length: 11
CDR3: ASSLFRGQPQH

J: TRBJ2-5
V: TRBV10-3
length: 12
CDR3: AISADSDGETQY

J: TRBJ1-5
V: TRBV7-9
length: 10
CDR3: ASSPPDQPQH

J: TRBJ2-2
V: TRBV7-2
length: 17
CDR3: ASSLARALAGRNTGELF

J: TRBJ1-2
V: TRBV19
length: 12
CDR3: ASSPARQGYGYT

J: TRBJ2-7
V: TRBV29-1
length: 10
CDR3: SVPGDGAEQY

J: TRBJ1-6
V: TRBV28
length: 12
CDR3: ASSLEQGNSPLH

J: TRBJ1-1
V: TRBV5-8
length: 15
CDR3: ASSLSRQTNLNTEAF

J: TRBJ2-5
V: TRBV7-8
length: 10
CDR3: ASSSRGETQY

J: TRBJ1-5
V: TRBV2
length: 10
CDR3: ASNDWYQPQH

J: TRBJ1-2
V: TRBV5-1
length: 11
CDR3: ASSLAHDYGYT

J: TRBJ2-2
V: TRBV29-1
length: 14
CDR3: SAAEQHGANTGELF

J: TRBJ2-3
V: TRBV18
length: 11
CDR3: ASSPGTADTQY

J: TRBJ1-5
V: TRBV7-6
length: 12
CDR3: ASTAGEGDQPQH

J: TRBJ2-1
V: TRBV10-3
length: 13
CDR3: AISESTSGGNEQF